This TCR beta chain stems from a study of OX40 agonist ivuxolimab in advanced cancers. The V gene's germline CDR1 is SGHVS and CDR2 FNYEAQ. Trimming cost V 5 bases and J 3 bases, with 10 bases left between them. The CDR3 is 13 residues long. Sequencing was performed with immunoSEQ multiplex PCR; in TCRdb, only in-frame clones are kept and a portion is missing. The table shows about 48,000 clones, with 80% to 90% occurring only once. This chain uses TRBV7-6 with TRBJ1-1; TRBD1 might be the D (6 bases). The clonotype was recovered from an adult with an advanced solid tumor such as melanoma, head and neck, liver or kidney cancer. Sequences were derived from CD4+ or CD8+ T cells sorted from blood, sampled in a trial of the OX40 agonist ivuxolimab. The CDR3 here is CASSPGADTEAFF. The DNA for the CDR3 is TGTGCCAGCAGCCCAGGGGCCGACACTGAAGCTTTCTTT.